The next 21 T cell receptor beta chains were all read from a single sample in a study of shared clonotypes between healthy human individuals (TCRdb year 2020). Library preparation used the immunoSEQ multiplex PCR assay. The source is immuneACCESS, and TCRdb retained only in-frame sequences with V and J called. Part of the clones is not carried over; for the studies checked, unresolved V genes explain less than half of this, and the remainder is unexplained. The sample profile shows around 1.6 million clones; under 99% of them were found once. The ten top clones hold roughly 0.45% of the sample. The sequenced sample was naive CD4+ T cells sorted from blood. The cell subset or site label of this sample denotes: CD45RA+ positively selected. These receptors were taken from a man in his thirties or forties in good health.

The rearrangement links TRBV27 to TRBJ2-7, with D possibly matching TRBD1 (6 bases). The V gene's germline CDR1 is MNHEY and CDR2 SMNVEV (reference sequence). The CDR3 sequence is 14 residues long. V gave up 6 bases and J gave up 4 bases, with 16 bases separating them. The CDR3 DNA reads TGTGCCAGCAGGGCGGACAGTAGATTTTACGAGCAGTACTTC. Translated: CASRADSRFYEQYF.

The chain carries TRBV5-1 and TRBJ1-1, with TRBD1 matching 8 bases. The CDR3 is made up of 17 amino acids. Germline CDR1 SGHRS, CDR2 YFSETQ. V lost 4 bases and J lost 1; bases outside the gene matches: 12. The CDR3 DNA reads TGCGCCAGCAGCAGTTCTCCCCAGGGGGCGGGGAACACTGAAGCTTTCTTT. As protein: CASSSSPQGAGNTEAFF. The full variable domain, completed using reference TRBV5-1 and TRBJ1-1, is KAGVTQTPRYLIKTRGQQVTLSCSPISGHRSVSWYQQTPGQGLQFLFEYFSETQRNKGNFPGRFSGRQFSNSRSEMNVSTLELGDSALYLCASSSSPQGAGNTEAFFGQGTRLTVV.

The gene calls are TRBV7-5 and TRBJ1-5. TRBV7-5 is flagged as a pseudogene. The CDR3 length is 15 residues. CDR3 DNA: TGTGTCAGAAGCTCCTCGGGGGATAGCAATCAGCCCCAGCATTTT. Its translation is CVRSSSGDSNQPQHF.

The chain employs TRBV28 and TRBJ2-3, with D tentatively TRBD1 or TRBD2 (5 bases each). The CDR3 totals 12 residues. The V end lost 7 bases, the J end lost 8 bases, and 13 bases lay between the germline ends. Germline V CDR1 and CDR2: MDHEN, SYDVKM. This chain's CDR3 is CASIGGTITQYF. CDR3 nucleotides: TGTGCCAGCATTGGGGGTACAATTACGCAGTATTTT.

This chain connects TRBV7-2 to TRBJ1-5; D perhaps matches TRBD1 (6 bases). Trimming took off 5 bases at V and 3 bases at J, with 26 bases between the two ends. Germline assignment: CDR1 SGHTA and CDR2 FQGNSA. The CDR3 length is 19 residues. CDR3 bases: TGTGCCAGCAGCCCCCGTTCCGCCAACTTCGACAGGTACAATCAGCCCCAGCATTTT. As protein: CASSPRSANFDRYNQPQHF.

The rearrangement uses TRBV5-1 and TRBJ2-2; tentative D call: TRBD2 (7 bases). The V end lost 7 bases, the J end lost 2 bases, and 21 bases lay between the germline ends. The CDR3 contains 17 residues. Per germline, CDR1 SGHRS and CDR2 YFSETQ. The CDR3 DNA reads TGCGCCAGCTCCGGGGGGCCCAGGGTAGGAAACACCGGGGAGCTGTTTTTT. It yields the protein CASSGGPRVGNTGELFF. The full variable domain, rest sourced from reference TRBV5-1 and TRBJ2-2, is KAGVTQTPRYLIKTRGQQVTLSCSPISGHRSVSWYQQTPGQGLQFLFEYFSETQRNKGNFPGRFSGRQFSNSRSEMNVSTLELGDSALYLCASSGGPRVGNTGELFFGEGSRLTVL.

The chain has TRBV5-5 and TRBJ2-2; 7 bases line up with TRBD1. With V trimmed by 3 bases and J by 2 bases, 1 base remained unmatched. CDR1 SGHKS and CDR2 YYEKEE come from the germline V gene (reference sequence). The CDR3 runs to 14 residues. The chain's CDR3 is CASSWDRNTGELFF. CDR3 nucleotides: TGTGCCAGCAGCTGGGACAGAAACACCGGGGAGCTGTTTTTT.

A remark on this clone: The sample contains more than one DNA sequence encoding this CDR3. CDR3 region: CASSLSGYEQYF. CDR3 coding DNA: TGTGCCAGCAGCTTATCAGGCTACGAGCAGTACTTC. The chain is built from TRBV7-9 and TRBJ2-7; no clear D gene. The germline V and J ends were trimmed by 2 bases and 3 bases, with 5 bases remaining between them. Germline V lookup: CDR1 SEHNR, CDR2 FQNEAQ (reference sequence). The CDR3 extends over 12 amino acids.

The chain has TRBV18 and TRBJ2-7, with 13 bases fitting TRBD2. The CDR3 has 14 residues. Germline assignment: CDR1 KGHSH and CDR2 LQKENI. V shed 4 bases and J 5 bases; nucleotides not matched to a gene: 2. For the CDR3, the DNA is TGTGCCAGCTCACTCGGACTAGCGGGAGACGAGCAGTACTTC. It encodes CASSLGLAGDEQYF.

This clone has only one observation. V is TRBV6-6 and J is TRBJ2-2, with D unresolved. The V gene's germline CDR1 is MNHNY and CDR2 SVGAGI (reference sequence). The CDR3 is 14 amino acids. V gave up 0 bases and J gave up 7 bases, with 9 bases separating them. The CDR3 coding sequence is TGTGCCAGCAGTTACTCGGGTCGCCGCGGGGAGCTGTTTTTT. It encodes CASSYSGRRGELFF.

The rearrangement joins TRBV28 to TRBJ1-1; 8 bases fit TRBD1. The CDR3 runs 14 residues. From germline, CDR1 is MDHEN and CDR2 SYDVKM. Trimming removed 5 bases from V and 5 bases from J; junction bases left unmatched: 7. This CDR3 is CASSNTGGRTEAFF. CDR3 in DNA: TGTGCCAGCAGTAATACAGGGGGGAGGACTGAAGCTTTCTTT.

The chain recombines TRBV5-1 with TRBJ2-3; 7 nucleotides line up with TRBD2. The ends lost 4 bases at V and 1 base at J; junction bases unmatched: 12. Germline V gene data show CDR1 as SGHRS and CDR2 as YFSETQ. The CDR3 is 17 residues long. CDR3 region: CASSPPLLATRTDTQYF. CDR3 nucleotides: TGCGCCAGCAGCCCACCTTTACTAGCGACCCGCACAGATACGCAGTATTTT.

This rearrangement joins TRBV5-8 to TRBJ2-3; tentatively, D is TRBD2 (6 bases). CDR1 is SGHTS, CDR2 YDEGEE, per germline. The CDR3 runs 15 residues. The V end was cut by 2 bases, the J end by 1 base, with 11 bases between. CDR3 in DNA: TGTGCCAGCAGCTTAACAACTAGCCGCACAGATACGCAGTATTTT. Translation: CASSLTTSRTDTQYF.

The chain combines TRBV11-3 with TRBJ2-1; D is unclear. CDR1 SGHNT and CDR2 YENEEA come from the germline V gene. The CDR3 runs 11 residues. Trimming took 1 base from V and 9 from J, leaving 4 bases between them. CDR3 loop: CASSLGSEQFF. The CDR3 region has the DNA TGTGCCAGCAGCTTAGGGTCTGAGCAGTTCTTC. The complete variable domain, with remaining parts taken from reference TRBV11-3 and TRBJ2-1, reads EAGVVQSPRYKIIEKKQPVAFWCNPISGHNTLYWYLQNLGQGPELLIRYENEEAVDDSQLPKDRFSAERLKGVDSTLKIQPAELGDSAVYLCASSLGSEQFFGPGTRLTVL.

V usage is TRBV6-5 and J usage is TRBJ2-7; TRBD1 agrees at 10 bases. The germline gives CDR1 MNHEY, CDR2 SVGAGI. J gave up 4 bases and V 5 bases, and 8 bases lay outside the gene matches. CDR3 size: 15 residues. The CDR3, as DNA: TGTGCCAGCAGTAACCCGGGACAGGGGTTGTACGAGCAGTACTTC. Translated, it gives CASSNPGQGLYEQYF.

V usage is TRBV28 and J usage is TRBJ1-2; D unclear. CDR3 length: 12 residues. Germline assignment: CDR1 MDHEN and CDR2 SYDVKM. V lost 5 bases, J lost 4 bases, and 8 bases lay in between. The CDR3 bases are TGTGCCAGCAGTCCAATGATCTATGGCTACACCTTC. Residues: CASSPMIYGYTF.

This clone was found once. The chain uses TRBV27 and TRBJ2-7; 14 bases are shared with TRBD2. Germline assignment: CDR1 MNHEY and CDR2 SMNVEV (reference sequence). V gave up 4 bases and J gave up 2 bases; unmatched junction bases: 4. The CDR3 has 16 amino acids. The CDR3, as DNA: TGTGCCAGCAGTTGGGAGGGACTAGCGGGAGCCTACGAGCAGTACTTC. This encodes CASSWEGLAGAYEQYF.

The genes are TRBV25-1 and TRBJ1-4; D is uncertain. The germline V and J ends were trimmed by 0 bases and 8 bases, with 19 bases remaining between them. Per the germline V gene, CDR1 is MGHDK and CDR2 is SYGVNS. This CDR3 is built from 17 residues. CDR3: CASSEYGPDLPGEKLFF. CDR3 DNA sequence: TGTGCCAGCAGTGAATATGGACCCGACTTACCTGGAGAAAAACTGTTTTTT.

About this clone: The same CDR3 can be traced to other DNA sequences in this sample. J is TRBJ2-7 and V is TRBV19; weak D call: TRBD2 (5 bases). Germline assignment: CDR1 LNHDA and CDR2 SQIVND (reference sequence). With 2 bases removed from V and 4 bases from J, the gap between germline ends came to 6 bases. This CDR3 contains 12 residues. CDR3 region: CASSIPGYEQYF. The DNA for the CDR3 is TGTGCCAGTAGTATACCGGGGTACGAGCAGTACTTC.

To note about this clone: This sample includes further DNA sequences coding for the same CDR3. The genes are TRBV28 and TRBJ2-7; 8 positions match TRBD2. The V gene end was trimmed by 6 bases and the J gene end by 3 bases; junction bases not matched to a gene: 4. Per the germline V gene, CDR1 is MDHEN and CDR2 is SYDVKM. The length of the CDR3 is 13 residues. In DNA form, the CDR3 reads TGTGCCAGCAGATCTAGCGGGCTCTACGAGCAGTACTTC. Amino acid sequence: CASRSSGLYEQYF. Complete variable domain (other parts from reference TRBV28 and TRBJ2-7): DVKVTQSSRYLVKRTGEKVFLECVQDMDHENMFWYRQDPGLGLRLIYFSYDVKMKEKGDIPEGYSVSREKKERFSLILESASTNQTSMYLCASRSSGLYEQYFGPGTRLTVT.

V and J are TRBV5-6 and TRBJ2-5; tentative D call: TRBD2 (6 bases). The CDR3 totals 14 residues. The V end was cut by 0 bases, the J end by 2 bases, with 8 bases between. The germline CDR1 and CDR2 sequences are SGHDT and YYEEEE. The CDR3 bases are TGTGCCAGCAGCTTGGGTAGCGGTCAAGAGACCCAGTACTTC. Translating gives CASSLGSGQETQYF. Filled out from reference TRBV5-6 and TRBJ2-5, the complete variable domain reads DAGVTQSPTHLIKTRGQQVTLRCSPKSGHDTVSWYQQALGQGPQFIFQYYEEEERQRGNFPDRFSGHQFPNYSSELNVNALLLGDSALYLCASSLGSGQETQYFGPGTRLLVL.